This T cell receptor (beta chain) came from a study of T cells after yellow fever vaccination. V shed 6 bases and J 10 bases; nucleotides not matched to a gene: 7. The CDR3 spans 14 residues. TCRdb reanalysed the 5' RACE reads using MiXCR and keeps one entry per CDR3 protein. The table has 450,000 to 550,000 distinct CDR3 sequences, around a fifth seen once. This clonotype was observed a few times. The material was PBMCs, obtained approximately 20 days after the first yellow fever vaccination. The J gene is TRBJ2-5, the V gene TRBV12-3 or TRBV12-4, with 14 bases lining up with TRBD2. The sequence was collected from a young man who received the YFV17D yellow fever vaccine. CDR3 region: CASRPGLAGARQYF. As DNA, the CDR3 is TGTGCCAGCAGGCCGGGACTAGCGGGGGCCCGCCAGTACTTC.